The 28 T cell receptor beta chains given below trace back to one sample, sequenced in a study of human thymus T cells. The protocol was immunoSEQ multiplex PCR, while the TCRdb copy is restricted to in-frame clones and leaves out a portion. The sample has tens of thousands of clones; nearly 95% are singletons. Sequencing was done on a sample of blood. The receptors were sampled from a boy under three years old with a congenital heart defect but otherwise immunologically healthy.

The chain combines TRBV28 with TRBJ2-7, with D perhaps matching TRBD2 (6 bases). Trimming pared 6 bases from V and 2 bases from J, leaving 11 bases between. Germline V lookup: CDR1 MDHEN, CDR2 SYDVKM. There are 13 residues in the CDR3. CDR3 region: CASREGIAYEQYF. The DNA of the CDR3 is TGTGCCAGCAGGGAGGGGATCGCCTACGAGCAGTACTTC.

The chain's CDR3 is CAISEVWDSPGELFF. Written as DNA, the CDR3 is TGTGCCATCAGTGAGGTGTGGGACTCACCGGGGGAGCTGTTTTTT. The chain couples TRBV10-3 to TRBJ2-2, with a possible D match to TRBD2 (6 bases). Trimming removed 2 bases from V and 8 bases from J, with 15 bases in between. Germline V lookup: CDR1 ENHRY, CDR2 SYGVKD. This CDR3 spans 15 amino acids.

Turning to this clone: Different DNA sequences within this sample yield the same CDR3. This rearrangement joins TRBV5-1 to TRBJ2-3; D uncertain. Germline V gives CDR1 SGHRS, CDR2 YFSETQ. V dropped 0 bases and J dropped 1 base, with 6 bases sitting between them. This CDR3 comprises 14 residues. The CDR3 nucleotides read TGCGCCAGCAGCTTGGGTGGAGGCACAGATACGCAGTATTTT. Its protein is CASSLGGGTDTQYF.

This rearrangement joins TRBV6-1 to TRBJ1-1, with 10 bases that match TRBD1. J was trimmed by 4 bases and V by 4 bases; bases with no gene match: 0. This CDR3 has 13 amino acids. Germline V gene data show CDR1 as MNHNS and CDR2 as SASEGT. CDR3 coding DNA: TGTGCCAGCAGTGGGACAGGGGGCACTGAAGCTTTCTTT. This encodes CASSGTGGTEAFF.

The V gene is TRBV6-5, the J gene TRBJ1-2, with 10 bases matching TRBD1. V shed 2 bases, J shed 7 bases, and the junction held 7 bases outside the gene matches. Per the germline V gene, CDR1 is MNHEY and CDR2 is SVGAGI. The CDR3 spans 15 residues. CDR3 coding DNA: TGTGCCAGCAGTTACCCGGGACAGGGGTATCGTGGCTACACCTTC. It encodes CASSYPGQGYRGYTF.

The rearrangement joins TRBV27 to TRBJ1-4, with a tentative D call TRBD1 (6 bases). In germline, CDR1 is MNHEY, CDR2 SMNVEV (reference sequence). With 1 base removed from V and 8 bases from J, the gap between germline ends came to 11 bases. This CDR3 is 14 amino acids long. CDR3: CASSLLGAGEKLFF. The CDR3 region has the DNA TGTGCCAGCAGTTTATTGGGGGCTGGGGAAAAACTGTTTTTT.

The V gene is TRBV5-1, the J gene TRBJ2-7; 7 bases are a match to TRBD2. Germline CDR1 SGHRS, CDR2 YFSETQ. The CDR3 has 15 amino acids. The V and J ends lost 0 bases and 3 bases, in that order; junction bases with no gene match: 6. CDR3 nucleotides: TGCGCCAGCAGCTTGGGAGCGGGAACCCACTACGAGCAGTACTTC. It yields the protein CASSLGAGTHYEQYF.

As DNA, the CDR3 is TGTGCCAGCAGCATAAAACGGACAGGGGGGCACGGGGAGCTGTTTTTT. Its protein product is CASSIKRTGGHGELFF. J is TRBJ2-2 and V is TRBV21-1; TRBD1, the table's D call, lacks a check against the DNA. TRBV21-1 is classified as a pseudogene. This CDR3 contains 16 residues.

The chain uses TRBV27 and TRBJ2-7; D not certain. Germline V CDR1 and CDR2: MNHEY, SMNVEV (reference sequence). The CDR3 loop spans 13 amino acids. Trimming removed 3 bases from V and 7 bases from J, with 13 bases in between. The CDR3, as DNA: TGTGCCAGCAGTTTGGCGCCGGCCCAGGAGCAGTACTTC. Translated: CASSLAPAQEQYF.

The chain links TRBV14 to TRBJ2-3; 8 bases fit TRBD1. Losses at the gene ends were 4 bases for V and 1 base for J; bases not matched to a gene: 7. The CDR3 is 16 residues long. CDR1 SGHDN and CDR2 FVKESK come from the germline V gene. CDR3 loop: CASSLGQGGGTDTQYF. As DNA, the CDR3 is TGTGCCAGCAGCCTCGGACAGGGCGGCGGCACAGATACGCAGTATTTT. The full variable domain, its missing parts supplied by reference TRBV14 and TRBJ2-3, is EAGVTQFPSHSVIEKGQTVTLRCDPISGHDNLYWYRRVMGKEIKFLLHFVKESKQDESGMPNNRFLAERTGGTYSTLKVQPAELEDSGVYFCASSLGQGGGTDTQYFGPGTRLTVL.

The chain combines TRBV29-1 with TRBJ2-4; D is ambiguous. This CDR3 contains 12 residues. Germline lookup yields CDR1 SQVTM and CDR2 ANQGSEA. The V gene lost 3 bases and the J gene lost 6 bases, with 9 bases spanning the gap. The CDR3 DNA is TGCAGCGTTGAGTCCCTAGGAAACATTCAGTACTTC. Its protein product is CSVESLGNIQYF.

The V call is TRBV13, the J call TRBJ2-7; TRBD1 aligns across 10 bases. The CDR3 runs 16 residues. CDR1 is PRHDT and CDR2 is FYEKMQ in the germline V gene (reference sequence). Trimming removed 3 bases from V and 2 bases from J; junction bases left unmatched: 7. The CDR3 DNA is TGTGCCAGCAGCTTTACAGACAGGGGGCTTGCCTACGAGCAGTACTTC. This sequence encodes CASSFTDRGLAYEQYF.

This chain connects TRBV5-1 to TRBJ1-3; TRBD1 matches 10 bases. Germline V gene lookup returns CDR1 SGHRS and CDR2 YFSETQ. CDR3 length: 16 residues. The J segment lost 1 base and the V segment lost 4 bases, leaving 5 bases of the junction unmatched. For the CDR3, the DNA is TGCGCCAGCAGCACCCGGACAGGGGGGTCTGGAAACACCATATATTTT. This gives the protein CASSTRTGGSGNTIYF.

This chain links TRBV7-3 with TRBJ2-2; D gene unclear. With 0 bases removed from V and 5 bases from J, the gap between germline ends came to 7 bases. Germline-derived CDR1 and CDR2 are SGHTA and FQGTGA. This CDR3 contains 14 residues. The CDR3: CASSLTPQTGELFF. As DNA, the CDR3 is TGTGCCAGCAGCTTAACGCCACAGACCGGGGAGCTGTTTTTT.

V is TRBV28 and J is TRBJ2-3; TRBD2 agrees at 8 bases. This CDR3 contains 17 residues. CDR1 is MDHEN, CDR2 SYDVKM, per germline. V gave up 1 base and J gave up 6 bases; unmatched junction bases: 12. The CDR3 spells CASSLSSLAEVKDTQYF. CDR3 sequence (DNA): TGTGCCAGCAGTTTATCTTCACTAGCGGAAGTCAAGGATACGCAGTATTTT.

This chain uses TRBV5-1 with TRBJ1-4; D may be TRBD1 (6 bases). The CDR3 contains 14 residues. Germline V gene sequence: CDR1 SGHRS, CDR2 YFSETQ. V was pared by 2 bases and J by 2 bases, with 7 bases between. The CDR3 bases are TGCGCCAGCAGCTTCAGGGGCACTAATGAAAAACTGTTTTTT. As protein: CASSFRGTNEKLFF.

This clone was seen a single time. Here the CDR3 DNA reads TGTGCCAGCAGCCAAGATCGGGCTTTCGGGAACACTGAAGCTTTCTTT. Its protein is CASSQDRAFGNTEAFF. The chain has TRBV4-2 and TRBJ1-1, with D unresolved. Trimming shortened V by 0 bases and J by 1 base, and 12 bases separated the two germline ends. This CDR3 is 16 amino acids long. Germline V gene data show CDR1 as LGHNA and CDR2 as YNFKEQ.

The V call is TRBV4-1, the J call TRBJ2-7; D not resolved. Germline values: CDR1 MGHRA, CDR2 YSYEKL. This CDR3 has 13 amino acids. Trimming shortened V by 1 base and J by 6 bases, and 10 bases separated the two germline ends. This CDR3 is CASSQGPWGEQYF. CDR3 sequence (DNA): TGCGCCAGCAGCCAAGGGCCCTGGGGCGAGCAGTACTTC.

With respect to this clone: One end of the junction varies from germline; a read error may be responsible. The CDR3 protein is CASRKGNTGTDTQYF. The CDR3 nucleotides are TGTGCCAGTAGGAAGGGCAACACGGGCACGGATACGCAGTATTTT. The rearrangement links TRBV19 to TRBJ2-3; no definite D call. This CDR3 contains 15 residues. CDR1 is LNHDA, CDR2 SQIVND, per germline (reference sequence).

The chain carries TRBV5-1 and TRBJ2-7; D call uncertain. Germline V lookup: CDR1 SGHRS, CDR2 YFSETQ. Trimming stripped 4 bases from V and 2 bases from J, with 10 bases between. This CDR3 region has 13 residues. The CDR3 is CASSPDRPYEQYF. The CDR3 nucleotides read TGCGCCAGCAGCCCAGACCGTCCCTACGAGCAGTACTTC.

The chain combines TRBV7-2 with TRBJ2-7; TRBD2 matches at 8 bases. V trimming: 1 base; J trimming: 3 bases; junction bases outside the gene matches: 5. Germline V lookup: CDR1 SGHTA, CDR2 FQGNSA. The CDR3 has 15 amino acids. The CDR3 spells CASSLGAGGRYEQYF. CDR3 in DNA: TGTGCCAGCAGCTTAGGGGCGGGGGGCCGCTACGAGCAGTACTTC.

The CDR3 DNA sequence: TGCAGTGCCCCGGCGGACGGGGAGCTGTTTTTT. Encoded protein: CSAPADGELFF. The J gene is TRBJ2-2, the V gene TRBV20-1; D is undetermined. This CDR3 is built from 11 residues. V lost 6 bases and J lost 7, with 9 bases in between. From germline, CDR1 is DFQATT and CDR2 SNEGSKA (reference sequence).

This clone has a single count. The V and J genes are TRBV15 and TRBJ1-5; 10 bases align to TRBD1. With V trimmed by 2 bases and J by 4 bases, 5 bases remained unmatched. This CDR3 is 16 amino acids long. Germline values: CDR1 LNHNV, CDR2 YYDKDF (reference sequence). The CDR3 sequence is CATSRPGTGVNQPQHF. The CDR3 DNA reads as TGTGCCACCAGCAGACCCGGGACAGGGGTGAATCAGCCCCAGCATTTT. The full variable domain, in which reference TRBV15 and TRBJ1-5 provide the parts outside the CDR3, is DAMVIQNPRYQVTQFGKPVTLSCSQTLNHNVMYWYQQKSSQAPKLLFHYYDKDFNNEADTPDNFQSRRPNTSFCFLDIRSPGLGDTAMYLCATSRPGTGVNQPQHFGDGTRLSIL.

V gene TRBV6-5 combines with J gene TRBJ1-4, with a tentative D call TRBD1 (5 bases). The germline V gene encodes CDR1 MNHEY and CDR2 SVGAGI. Trimming cost V 5 bases and J 5 bases, with 15 bases left between them. This CDR3 contains 15 residues. In nucleotides, the CDR3 is TGTGCCAGCAGTCAAACCCCGGGACTCAATGAAAAACTGTTTTTT. Protein product: CASSQTPGLNEKLFF.

The chain carries TRBV7-3 and TRBJ1-6; D unclear. This CDR3 is built from 13 residues. Trimming shortened V by 8 bases and J by 14 bases, and 19 bases separated the two germline ends. CDR1 is SGHTA and CDR2 is FQGTGA in the germline V gene. CDR3 DNA: TGTGCCAGCCGCCCCGGGTCCATTGAGGCCCTCCACTTT. Amino acid sequence: CASRPGSIEALHF.

This clone was observed a single time. The chain has TRBV11-2 and TRBJ2-1, with D unresolved. The CDR3 extends over 15 amino acids. V was cut by 2 bases and J by 1 base, with 9 bases left in between. The V gene's germline CDR1 is SGHAT and CDR2 FQNNGV. The CDR3 is CASSLWAGSYNEQFF. CDR3 DNA: TGTGCCAGCAGCTTATGGGCTGGTTCCTACAATGAGCAGTTCTTC.

Here the CDR3 DNA reads TGTGCCAGCTGCGCAGGGGGCTACAATGAGCAGTTCTTC. It yields the protein CASCAGGYNEQFF. V gene TRBV7-2 combines with J gene TRBJ2-1, with 7 bases lining up with TRBD1. CDR1 is SGHTA and CDR2 is FQGNSA in the germline V gene. After removal of 8 bases from V and 3 bases from J, the junction contained 4 bases not matched to a gene. The CDR3 consists of 13 residues.

This chain's CDR3 is CASRQNTGELFF. The CDR3 DNA reads TGTGCCAGCAGACAGAACACCGGGGAGCTGTTTTTT. The rearrangement uses TRBV28 and TRBJ2-2; D is ambiguous. Germline V CDR1 and CDR2: MDHEN, SYDVKM. Between the trimmed V and J ends, which lost 6 bases and 1 base, there was a span of 3 bases. The CDR3 totals 12 residues.